This T cell receptor beta chain was retrieved from a study of technical replicates of blood from a handful of donors. The count of this clone is one. TCRdb's copy holds only in-frame clones and misses some; the assay was immunoSEQ multiplex PCR. The data contain 13,000 or so clones, 70% to 90% of them singletons. This CDR3 has 15 amino acids. Germline CDR1 is SGHRS and CDR2 is YFSETQ. The V and J ends lost 2 bases and 6 bases, in that order; junction bases with no gene match: 6. The sample taken for sequencing was PBMCs. This receptor was identified in a human donor in good health. The genes are TRBV5-1 and TRBJ2-1, with 9 bases aligning to TRBD2. The CDR3, as DNA: TGCGCCAGCAGCTTTTCCGGCGGGAGGGGCAATGAGCAGTTCTTC. It codes for CASSFSGGRGNEQFF.